Each of the 4 T cell receptor beta chains below was sequenced from the same sample in a study of blood T cell repertoires in COVID-19. The method was immunoSEQ multiplex PCR; TCRdb's version includes in-frame clones alone and lacks a portion of them. This sample has 300,000 to 400,000 clones; over 80% occur once, and the top ten carry about 5%. The specimen was PBMCs or T cells enriched from blood (not recorded which). These receptors all stem from a man younger than 40 who had recovered from COVID-19.

This chain joins TRBV7-3 and TRBJ2-2, with 9 bases identical to TRBD1. Germline V gives CDR1 SGHTA, CDR2 FQGTGA. The CDR3 runs 16 residues. With V trimmed by 5 bases and J by 4 bases, 8 bases remained unmatched. Here the CDR3 DNA reads TGTGCCAGCAGCCCACCGGGACAGGGAGGCACCGGGGAGCTGTTTTTT. This gives the protein CASSPPGQGGTGELFF.

The DNA for the CDR3 is TGCAGTGCTAGTCGGACATATGAAGCTTTCTTT. This gives the protein CSASRTYEAFF. The genes are TRBV20-1 and TRBJ1-1; D might be TRBD1 (5 bases). Trimming cost V 3 bases and J 7 bases, with 9 bases left between them. The CDR3 sequence is 11 residues long. CDR1 DFQATT and CDR2 SNEGSKA come from the germline V gene (reference sequence).

The chain is built from TRBV18 and TRBJ1-3, with 10 bases matching TRBD1. The CDR3 covers 20 residues. The trim removed 3 bases at V and 0 bases at J, leaving 14 bases unmatched. The germline V gene encodes CDR1 KGHSH and CDR2 LQKENI. CDR3 loop: CASSPLSPGQGSSSGNTIYF. The CDR3 nucleotides read TGTGCCAGCTCACCGTTATCTCCGGGACAGGGGTCGAGCTCTGGAAACACCATATATTTT. Full variable domain (remainder filled in from reference TRBV18 and TRBJ1-3): NAGVMQNPRHLVRRRGQEARLRCSPMKGHSHVYWYRQLPEEGLKFMVYLQKENIIDESGMPKERFSAEFPKEGPSILRIQQVVRGDSAAYFCASSPLSPGQGSSSGNTIYFGEGSWLTVV.

The V and J genes are TRBV5-1 and TRBJ1-6, with 7 positions matching TRBD1. V lost 7 bases to trimming and J lost 7 bases; unmatched junction nucleotides: 14. CDR1 is SGHRS, CDR2 YFSETQ, per germline. This CDR3 has 16 amino acids. This CDR3 reads CASRSLWTGLNSPLHF. Here the CDR3 DNA reads TGCGCCAGCCGCTCACTTTGGACAGGACTCAATTCACCCCTCCACTTT.